What follows is one T cell receptor (beta chain) and its context. It lacks a known antigen. No much larger clone exists at a distance of one base, and base qualities are not known. The data were obtained in a study of T cell repertoires in cytomegalovirus infection (dated by TCRdb to the late 2010s). As for the study more broadly: The HLA type of each donor mattered for the analysis, because public TCR beta signatures pointed to carriage of CMV infection along with the matching HLA type. Broad study findings and their caveats: The ex vivo response was dominated by HLA-C-restricted CMV-specific TCR beta clonotypes, which also provided the single most frequent clonotype in two of eight donors. Cumulative frequency of public TCR beta family members discriminated carriers of CMV infection plus the relevant HLA type in this cohort and an independent approximately 350-donor cohort.

TCRdb names Illumina HiSeq 1500 as the instrument used. TCRdb reprocessed the public reads (quality trimming at Q25 with fastp, clone calling with MiXCR) and kept in-frame beta chains. When rows share a CDR3 protein, they turn into one entry using the most common DNA and genes. The sample table records 350,000 to 550,000 distinct CDR3 sequences; approximately 32% of these occur just once. The leading ten clones occupy around 15% of the sample. Trimming takes 4 bases from V and 0 bases from J, and the germline ends sit 12 bases apart. The CDR3 runs 16 residues from the cysteine to the phenylalanine. The DNA shown is the 48-base CDR3, in frame from base 1. The germline V gene specifies SGHTA as CDR1 and FQGNSA as CDR2.

The TCR comes from a human donor in good health (CMV status not recorded). Some clones in this sample may be carry-over from other donors' samples. Input material: PBMCs. The sequence is built from TRBV7-2 and TRBJ1-4; no D gene call is confident. CDR3 sequence: CASSSRGSATNEKLFF. In nucleotides, the sequence is TGTGCCAGCAGCTCCAGAGGCTCTGCAACTAATGAAAAACTGTTTTTT.